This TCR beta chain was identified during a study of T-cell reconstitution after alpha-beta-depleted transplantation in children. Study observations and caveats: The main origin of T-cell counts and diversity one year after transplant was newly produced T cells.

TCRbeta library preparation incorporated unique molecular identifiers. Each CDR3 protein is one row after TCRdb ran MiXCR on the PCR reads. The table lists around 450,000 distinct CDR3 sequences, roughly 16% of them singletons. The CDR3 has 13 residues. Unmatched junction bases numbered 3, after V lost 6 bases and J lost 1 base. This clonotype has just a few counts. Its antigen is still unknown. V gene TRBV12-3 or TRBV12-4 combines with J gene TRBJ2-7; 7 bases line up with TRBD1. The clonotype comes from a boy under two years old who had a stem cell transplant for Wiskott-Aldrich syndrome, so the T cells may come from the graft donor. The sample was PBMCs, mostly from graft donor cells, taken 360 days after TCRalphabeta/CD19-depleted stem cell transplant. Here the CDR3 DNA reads TGTGCCAGCAGGTCGGGACAGTCCTACGAGCAGTACTTC. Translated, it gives CASRSGQSYEQYF.